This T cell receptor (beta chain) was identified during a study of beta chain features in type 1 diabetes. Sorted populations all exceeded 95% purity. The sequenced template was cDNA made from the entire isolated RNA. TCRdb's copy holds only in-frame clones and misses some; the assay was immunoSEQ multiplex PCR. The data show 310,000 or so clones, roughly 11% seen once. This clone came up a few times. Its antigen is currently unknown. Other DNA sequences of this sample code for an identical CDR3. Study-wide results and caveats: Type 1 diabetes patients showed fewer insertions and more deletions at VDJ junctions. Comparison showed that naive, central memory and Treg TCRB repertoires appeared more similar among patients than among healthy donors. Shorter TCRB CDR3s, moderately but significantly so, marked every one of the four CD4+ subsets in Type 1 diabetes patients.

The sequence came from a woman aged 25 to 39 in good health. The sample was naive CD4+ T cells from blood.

This CDR3 reads CSVEGQGNTEAFF. The CDR3 DNA reads TGCAGCGTTGAGGGTCAGGGAAACACTGAAGCTTTCTTT. V usage is TRBV29-1 and J usage is TRBJ1-1; D might be TRBD1 (5 bases). Germline assignment: CDR1 SQVTM and CDR2 ANQGSEA. V was clipped by 3 bases and J by 2 bases, with 10 bases between them. The CDR3 is 13 residues long.